This T cell receptor beta chain derives from a study of T cells after yellow fever vaccination. Study-wide results and limits: Abundant contaminating clonotypes from the bulk population could appear in FACS-sorted repertoires. Most primary-vaccination clones reappeared after the booster (approximately 96% CD4, about 88% CD8). Clonotypes shared by both compartments, CD4 and CD8, made up a small share.

From germline, CDR1 is LGHDT and CDR2 YNNKEL (reference sequence). V gave up 4 bases and J gave up 0 bases; unmatched junction bases: 9. The CDR3 contains 16 residues. The 5'RACE template-switching step produced TCR cDNA and added a universal primer site and UMIs. TCRdb redid the calling of the 5' RACE reads with MiXCR, one entry per CDR3 protein. The table includes approximately 550,000 distinct CDR3 sequences, about a fifth detected once. Regarding this clonotype: Antigen unknown.

The source material was PBMCs, sampled 15 days after the yellow fever booster vaccination. This clonotype was sampled from a man aged 30 to 39 who received the YFV17D yellow fever vaccine. The chain joins TRBV3-1 to TRBJ2-7; 7 positions agree with TRBD2. DNA for the CDR3: TGTGCCAGCAGCCCCGGGCTAGCGGTCTTCTCCTACGAGCAGTACTTC. This encodes CASSPGLAVFSYEQYF.